This TCR beta chain was retrieved from a study of blood T cell repertoires in COVID-19. In this sample, this clone turned up a few times. Recruited during active infection, patients (from Seattle) were subsequently followed longitudinally. Looked up from germline, CDR1 is SGHTA and CDR2 is FQGNSA. The CDR3 has 14 residues. V gave up 4 bases and J gave up 7 bases, with 11 bases separating them. Data came from immunoSEQ multiplex PCR; TCRdb stores just in-frame clones and leaves some out. The sample holds about 220,000 clones, 70% to 90% seen once. Source material: peripheral blood. The chain joins TRBV7-2 to TRBJ1-6; TRBD1 might be the D (6 bases). The sequence came from a woman in her sixties or seventies with COVID-19, enrolled during active disease. The CDR3 DNA follows: TGTGCCAGCAGCTCCAACAGGGAGAATTCACCCCTCCACTTT. It codes for CASSSNRENSPLHF. Looking up the rest from reference TRBV7-2 and TRBJ1-6 gives the full variable domain: GAGVSQSPSNKVTEKGKDVELRCDPISGHTALYWYRQSLGQGLEFLIYFQGNSAPDKSGLPSDRFSAERTGGSVSTLTIQRTQQEDSAVYLCASSSNRENSPLHFGNGTRLTVT.